This T cell receptor (beta chain) was captured by sequencing in a study of monozygotic twins with inflammatory bowel disease. As to this clonotype: Its antigen is unidentified.

Every TCR library drew on about 4,000 ng of total RNA. In eight separate reactions per sample, cDNA was generated. Added by template switching were UMIs that each held a 6-nucleotide sample barcode. Following a re-call of the 5' RACE reads, TCRdb has one entry per CDR3 protein and lacks DNA. Its clone listing holds around 140,000 distinct CDR3 sequences. Germline CDR1 is KGHSH and CDR2 is LQKENI. This CDR3 contains 14 residues. Whole-study findings and limits: Twins with IBD had fewer clonotypes in common with others than healthy twins, particularly during disease activity.

The receptor comes from a human donor with ulcerative colitis or Crohn's disease, or a healthy co-twin of an affected twin (not recorded which). This rearrangement joins TRBV18 to TRBJ1-4; TCRdb calls TRBD1, which cannot be checked without DNA. The specimen sequenced was blood. This CDR3 is CASSADRHLEKLFF.